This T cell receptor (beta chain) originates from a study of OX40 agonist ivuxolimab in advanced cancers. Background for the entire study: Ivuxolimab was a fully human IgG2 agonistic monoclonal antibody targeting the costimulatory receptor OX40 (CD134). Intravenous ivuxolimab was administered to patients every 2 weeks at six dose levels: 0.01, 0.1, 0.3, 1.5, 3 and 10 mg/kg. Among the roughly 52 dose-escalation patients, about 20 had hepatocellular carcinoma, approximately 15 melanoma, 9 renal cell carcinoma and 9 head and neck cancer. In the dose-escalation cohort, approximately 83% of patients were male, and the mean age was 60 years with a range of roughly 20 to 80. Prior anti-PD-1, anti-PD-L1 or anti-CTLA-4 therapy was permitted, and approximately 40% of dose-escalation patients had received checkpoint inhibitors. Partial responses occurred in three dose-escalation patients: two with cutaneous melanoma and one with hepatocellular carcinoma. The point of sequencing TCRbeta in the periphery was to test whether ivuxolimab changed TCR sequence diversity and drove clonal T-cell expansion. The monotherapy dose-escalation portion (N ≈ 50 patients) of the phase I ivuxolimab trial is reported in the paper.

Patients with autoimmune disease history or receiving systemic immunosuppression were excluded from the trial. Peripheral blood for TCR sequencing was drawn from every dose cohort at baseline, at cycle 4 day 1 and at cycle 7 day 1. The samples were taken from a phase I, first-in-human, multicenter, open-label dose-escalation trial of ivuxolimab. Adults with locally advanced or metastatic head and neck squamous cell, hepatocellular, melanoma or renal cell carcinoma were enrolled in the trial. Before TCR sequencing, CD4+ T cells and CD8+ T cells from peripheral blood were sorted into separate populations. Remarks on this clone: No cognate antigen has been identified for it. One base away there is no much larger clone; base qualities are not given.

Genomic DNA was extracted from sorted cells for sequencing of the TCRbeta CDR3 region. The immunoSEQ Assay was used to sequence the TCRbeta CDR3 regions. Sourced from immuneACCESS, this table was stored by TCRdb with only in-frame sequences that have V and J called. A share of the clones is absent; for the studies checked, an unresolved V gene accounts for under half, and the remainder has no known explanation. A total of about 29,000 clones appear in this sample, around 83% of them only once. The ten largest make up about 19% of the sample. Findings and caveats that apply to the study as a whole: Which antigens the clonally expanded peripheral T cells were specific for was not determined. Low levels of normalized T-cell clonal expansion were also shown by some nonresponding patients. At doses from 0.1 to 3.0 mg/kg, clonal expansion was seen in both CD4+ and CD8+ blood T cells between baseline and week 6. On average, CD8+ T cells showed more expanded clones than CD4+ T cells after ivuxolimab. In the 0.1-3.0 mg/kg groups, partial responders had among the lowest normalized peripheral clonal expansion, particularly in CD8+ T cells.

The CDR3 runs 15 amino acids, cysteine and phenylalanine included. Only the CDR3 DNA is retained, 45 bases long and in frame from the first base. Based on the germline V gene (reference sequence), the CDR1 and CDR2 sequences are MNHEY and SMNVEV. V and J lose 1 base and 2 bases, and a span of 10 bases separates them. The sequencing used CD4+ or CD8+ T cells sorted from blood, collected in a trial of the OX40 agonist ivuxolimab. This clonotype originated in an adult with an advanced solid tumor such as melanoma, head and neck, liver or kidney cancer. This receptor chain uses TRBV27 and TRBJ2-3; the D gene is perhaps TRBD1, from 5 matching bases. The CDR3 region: CASSLYQGSTDTQYF. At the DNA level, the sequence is TGTGCCAGCAGTTTATACCAGGGCTCCACAGATACGCAGTATTTT.